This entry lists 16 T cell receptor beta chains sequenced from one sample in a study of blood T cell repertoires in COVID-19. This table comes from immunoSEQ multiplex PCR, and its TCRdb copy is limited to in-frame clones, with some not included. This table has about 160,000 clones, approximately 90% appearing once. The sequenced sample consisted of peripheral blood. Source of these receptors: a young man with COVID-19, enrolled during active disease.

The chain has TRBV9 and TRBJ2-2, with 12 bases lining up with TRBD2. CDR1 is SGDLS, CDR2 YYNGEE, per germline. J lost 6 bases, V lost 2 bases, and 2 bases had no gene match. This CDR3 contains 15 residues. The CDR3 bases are TGTGCCAGCAGCGTCTCTAGCGGGAGGGCCGGGGAGCTGTTTTTT. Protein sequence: CASSVSSGRAGELFF.

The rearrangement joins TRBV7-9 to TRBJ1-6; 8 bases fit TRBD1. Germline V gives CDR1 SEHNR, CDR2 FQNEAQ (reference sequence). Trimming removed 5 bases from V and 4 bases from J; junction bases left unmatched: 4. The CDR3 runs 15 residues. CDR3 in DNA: TGTGCCAGCAGCCTACGACAGGGGTATAATTCACCCCTCCACTTT. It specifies CASSLRQGYNSPLHF.

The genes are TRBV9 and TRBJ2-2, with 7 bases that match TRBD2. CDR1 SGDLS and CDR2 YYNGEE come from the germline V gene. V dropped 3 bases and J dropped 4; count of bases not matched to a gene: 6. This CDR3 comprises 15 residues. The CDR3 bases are TGTGCCAGCAGCGGGCAGCGGGGTATCACCGGGGAGCTGTTTTTT. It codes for CASSGQRGITGELFF.

The chain's CDR3 is CASSQDLSTSRKGYTF. The CDR3 DNA sequence: TGTGCCAGCAGCCAAGACCTTAGCACATCCCGGAAGGGCTACACCTTC. The V and J genes are TRBV4-2 and TRBJ1-2, with no clear D. Between the trimmed V and J ends, which lost 0 bases and 8 bases, there was a span of 19 bases. In germline, CDR1 is LGHNA, CDR2 YNFKEQ. The length of the CDR3 is 16 residues.

CDR3 sequence reads: CASSLKWPGGNTEAFF. CDR3 coding DNA: TGTGCCAGCAGTTTAAAGTGGCCCGGAGGGAACACTGAAGCTTTCTTT. The chain uses TRBV27 and TRBJ1-1, with no clear D. CDR1 MNHEY and CDR2 SMNVEV come from the germline V gene (reference sequence). This CDR3 comprises 16 residues. Trimming took 2 bases from V and 1 from J, leaving 14 bases between them.

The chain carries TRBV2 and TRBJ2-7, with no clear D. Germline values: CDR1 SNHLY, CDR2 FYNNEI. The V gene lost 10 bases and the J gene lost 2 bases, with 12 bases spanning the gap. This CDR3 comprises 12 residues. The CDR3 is CATRVSAYEQYF. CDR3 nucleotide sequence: TGTGCCACCCGGGTCTCCGCCTACGAGCAGTACTTC.

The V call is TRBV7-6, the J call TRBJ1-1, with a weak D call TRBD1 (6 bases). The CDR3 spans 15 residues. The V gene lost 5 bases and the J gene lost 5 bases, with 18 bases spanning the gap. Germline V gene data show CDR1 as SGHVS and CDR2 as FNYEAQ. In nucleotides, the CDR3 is TGTGCCAGCAGCCGAGTGAAACAGGGTGGAACTGAAGCTTTCTTT. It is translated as CASSRVKQGGTEAFF.

CDR3 coding DNA: TGTGCCAGCAGCTTAGTAGCAGGGCCCCACAATAATTCACCCCTCCACTTT. Residues: CASSLVAGPHNNSPLHF. V and J are TRBV7-2 and TRBJ1-6, with D perhaps TRBD1 (5 bases). This CDR3 region has 17 residues. V lost 1 base, J lost 5 bases, and 15 bases lay in between. Germline CDR1 SGHTA, CDR2 FQGNSA.

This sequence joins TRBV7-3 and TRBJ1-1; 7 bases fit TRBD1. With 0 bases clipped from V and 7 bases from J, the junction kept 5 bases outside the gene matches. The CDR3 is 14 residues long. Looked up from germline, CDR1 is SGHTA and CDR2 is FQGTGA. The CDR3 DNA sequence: TGTGCCAGCAGCTTAACGCCCCGGGACAGTGAAGCTTTCTTT. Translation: CASSLTPRDSEAFF.

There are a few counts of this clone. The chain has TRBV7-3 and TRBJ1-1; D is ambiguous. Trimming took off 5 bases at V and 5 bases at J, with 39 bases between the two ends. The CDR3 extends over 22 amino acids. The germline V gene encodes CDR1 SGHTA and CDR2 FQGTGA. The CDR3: CASSKRREFAIISRVSETEAFF. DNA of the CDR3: TGTGCCAGCAGCAAGAGAAGGGAGTTTGCCATTATCTCCAGAGTCAGTGAGACTGAAGCTTTCTTT.

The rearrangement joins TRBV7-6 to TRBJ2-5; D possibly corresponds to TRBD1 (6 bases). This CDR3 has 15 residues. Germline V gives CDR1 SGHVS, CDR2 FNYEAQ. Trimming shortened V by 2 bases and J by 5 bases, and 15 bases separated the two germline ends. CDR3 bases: TGTGCCAGCAGCTTACGGGCTGGGGGCGCTGAGACCCAGTACTTC. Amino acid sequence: CASSLRAGGAETQYF.

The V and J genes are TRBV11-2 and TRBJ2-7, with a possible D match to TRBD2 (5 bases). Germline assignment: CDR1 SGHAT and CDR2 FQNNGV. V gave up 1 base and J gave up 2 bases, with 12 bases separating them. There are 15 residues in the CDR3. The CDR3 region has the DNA TGTGCCAGCAGCTTAGGGGTGGCCGGGACCTACGAGCAGTACTTC. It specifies CASSLGVAGTYEQYF.

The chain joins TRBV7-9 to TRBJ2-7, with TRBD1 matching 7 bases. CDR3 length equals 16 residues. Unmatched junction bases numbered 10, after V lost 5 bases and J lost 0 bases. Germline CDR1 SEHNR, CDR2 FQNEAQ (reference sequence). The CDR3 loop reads CASSPFPRGSSYEQYF. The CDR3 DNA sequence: TGTGCCAGCAGCCCCTTTCCCAGGGGGAGCTCCTACGAGCAGTACTTC.

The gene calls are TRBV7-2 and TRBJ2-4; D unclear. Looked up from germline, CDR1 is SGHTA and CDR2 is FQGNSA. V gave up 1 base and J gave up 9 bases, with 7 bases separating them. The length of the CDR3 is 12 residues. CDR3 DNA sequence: TGTGCCAGCAGCTTAGTAGTCGGCATTCAGTACTTC. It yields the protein CASSLVVGIQYF.

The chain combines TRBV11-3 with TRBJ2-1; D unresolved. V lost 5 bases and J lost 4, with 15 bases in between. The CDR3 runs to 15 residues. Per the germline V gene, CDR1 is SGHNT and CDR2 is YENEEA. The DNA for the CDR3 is TGTGCCAGCAGCCCAAGAACCACTGAGTACAATGAGCAGTTCTTC. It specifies CASSPRTTEYNEQFF. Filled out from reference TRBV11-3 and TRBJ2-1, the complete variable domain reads EAGVVQSPRYKIIEKKQPVAFWCNPISGHNTLYWYLQNLGQGPELLIRYENEEAVDDSQLPKDRFSAERLKGVDSTLKIQPAELGDSAVYLCASSPRTTEYNEQFFGPGTRLTVL.

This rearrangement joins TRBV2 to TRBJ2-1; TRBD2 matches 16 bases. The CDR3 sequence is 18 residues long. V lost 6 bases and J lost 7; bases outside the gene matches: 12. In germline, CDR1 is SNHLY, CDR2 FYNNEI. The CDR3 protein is CASSTPPGLAGGPNEQFF. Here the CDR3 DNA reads TGTGCCAGCAGCACCCCGCCGGGACTAGCGGGAGGGCCTAATGAGCAGTTCTTC.